The 14 T cell receptor beta chains reported below all come from one sample, sequenced in a study of T cell responses to AZD1222 COVID-19 vaccine. Data came from immunoSEQ multiplex PCR; TCRdb stores just in-frame clones and leaves some out. The table lists 150,000 to 200,000 clones, 90% of them singletons. The sequencing used peripheral blood, collected on day 0 of AZD1222 vaccination. Receptors originate from an adult in good health.

The V gene is TRBV11-2, the J gene TRBJ2-7, with 9 bases fitting TRBD1. J lost 3 bases, V lost 3 bases, and 12 bases had no gene match. Per germline, CDR1 SGHAT and CDR2 FQNNGV. The CDR3 consists of 17 residues. DNA of the CDR3: TGTGCCAGCAGCTTTGATGGGACAGGGAGCGCGGTCTACGAGCAGTACTTC. It translates to CASSFDGTGSAVYEQYF.

The chain is built from TRBV13 and TRBJ2-5; a weak D match, TRBD2 (6 bases). The V end lost 5 bases, the J end lost 1 base, and 20 bases lay between the germline ends. The CDR3 length is 17 residues. Germline-derived CDR1 and CDR2 are PRHDT and FYEKMQ (reference sequence). CDR3 nucleotide sequence: TGTGCCAGCAGCCACACCAGACAACTAGCCCCCCAAGAGACCCAGTACTTC. Its translation: CASSHTRQLAPQETQYF. Full variable domain (rest looked up from reference TRBV13 and TRBJ2-5): AAGVIQSPRHLIKEKRETATLKCYPIPRHDTVYWYQQGPGQDPQFLISFYEKMQSDKGSIPDRFSAQQFSDYHSELNMSSLELGDSALYFCASSHTRQLAPQETQYFGPGTRLLVL.

This chain joins TRBV12-5 and TRBJ1-1, with TRBD1 matching over 7 bases. There are 15 residues in the CDR3. CDR1 LGHNT and CDR2 FRNRAP come from the germline V gene. After removal of 4 bases from V and 7 bases from J, the junction contained 12 bases not matched to a gene. CDR3 sequence reads: CASGSDRVSTLEAFF. CDR3 in DNA: TGTGCTAGTGGTTCCGACAGGGTGTCAACACTTGAAGCTTTCTTT.

DNA for the CDR3: TGTGCCAGCAGCTTGGAGGGCTACGGGCCCCAGCATTTT. It is translated as CASSLEGYGPQHF. J is TRBJ1-5 and V is TRBV5-8; no definite D call. CDR1 SGHTS and CDR2 YDEGEE come from the germline V gene. CDR3 size: 13 residues. V was cut by 0 bases and J by 9 bases, with 10 bases left in between.

The chain recombines TRBV7-9 with TRBJ1-2; TRBD1 might be the D (5 bases). Trimming left V 5 bases short and J 1 base short, with 17 bases between. The length of the CDR3 is 16 residues. Germline CDR1 and CDR2: SEHNR and FQNEAQ (reference sequence). The CDR3 region is CASSQRSQGYNYGYTF. The CDR3 nucleotides read TGTGCCAGCAGCCAACGATCTCAGGGTTATAACTATGGCTACACCTTC.

J is TRBJ2-1 and V is TRBV9, with D possibly matching TRBD2 (6 bases). Germline V gene data show CDR1 as SGDLS and CDR2 as YYNGEE. Trimming left V 0 bases short and J 0 bases short, with 7 bases between. The CDR3 is 15 amino acids. For the CDR3, the DNA is TGTGCCAGCAGCGTAGTGGGGGGCTCCTACAATGAGCAGTTCTTC. Its protein is CASSVVGGSYNEQFF.

This sequence joins TRBV5-4 and TRBJ2-1; D gene ambiguous. The CDR3 sequence is 14 residues long. V dropped 0 bases and J dropped 7 bases, with 11 bases sitting between them. CDR1 SGHNT and CDR2 YYREEE come from the germline V gene (reference sequence). CDR3 region: CASSLVRIPNEQFF. The CDR3 DNA is TGTGCCAGCAGCTTGGTGAGGATCCCGAATGAGCAGTTCTTC.

The V gene is TRBV7-8, the J gene TRBJ2-1; D not resolved. V shed 0 bases and J shed 4 bases, with 7 bases lying between them. Germline CDR1 SGHVS, CDR2 FQNEAQ. CDR3 length: 14 residues. The CDR3 loop is CASSLALSYNEQFF. The CDR3 DNA reads as TGTGCCAGCAGCTTAGCTCTAAGTTACAATGAGCAGTTCTTC.

The chain carries TRBV9 and TRBJ2-3, with 7 bases lining up with TRBD1. Germline V lookup: CDR1 SGDLS, CDR2 YYNGEE. J lost 2 bases, V lost 0 bases, and 3 bases had no gene match. CDR3 length: 15 amino acids. This CDR3 reads CASSVAGTVTDTQYF. As DNA, the CDR3 is TGTGCCAGCAGCGTAGCCGGGACAGTCACAGATACGCAGTATTTT.

The chain carries TRBV19 and TRBJ1-2; D unclear. CDR3 size: 15 residues. Germline V gene lookup returns CDR1 LNHDA and CDR2 SQIVND (reference sequence). V was pared by 4 bases and J by 3 bases, with 15 bases between. The CDR3 DNA follows: TGTGCCAGTAGTAACGCCCCTGGCAGCGACTATGGCTACACCTTC. It encodes CASSNAPGSDYGYTF.

The chain combines TRBV28 with TRBJ2-5; 14 bases fit TRBD2. The CDR3 runs 16 residues. Trimming took 6 bases from V and 1 from J; bases not matched to a gene: 4. Germline V gives CDR1 MDHEN, CDR2 SYDVKM. The CDR3 DNA reads TGTGCCAGCAGCTGGACTAGCGGGGGGCCCCAAGAGACCCAGTACTTC. It translates to CASSWTSGGPQETQYF.

The chain links TRBV2 to TRBJ1-6; TRBD1 matches at 7 bases. The CDR3 spans 14 residues. The V segment lost 2 bases and the J segment 10 bases; nucleotides outside the gene matches: 5. Germline V CDR1 and CDR2: SNHLY, FYNNEI. CDR3 residues: CASSERTGPSPLHF. In nucleotides, the CDR3 is TGTGCCAGCAGTGAAAGGACAGGTCCCTCACCCCTCCACTTT.

The chain recombines TRBV12-3 or TRBV12-4 with TRBJ2-2; no clear D. The CDR3 runs to 12 residues. Trimming removed 6 bases at V and 4 bases at J, with 6 bases between. The CDR3 DNA follows: TGTGCCAGCAGCCGAAGCACCGGGGAGCTGTTTTTT. Its protein product is CASSRSTGELFF.

The genes are TRBV9 and TRBJ1-1; D gene uncertain. The CDR3 sequence is 12 residues long. V lost 4 bases and J 2 bases, leaving 6 bases between the germline ends. Germline assignment: CDR1 SGDLS and CDR2 YYNGEE. The CDR3 loop reads CASSPGNTEAFF. CDR3 nucleotides: TGTGCCAGCAGCCCCGGCAACACTGAAGCTTTCTTT.